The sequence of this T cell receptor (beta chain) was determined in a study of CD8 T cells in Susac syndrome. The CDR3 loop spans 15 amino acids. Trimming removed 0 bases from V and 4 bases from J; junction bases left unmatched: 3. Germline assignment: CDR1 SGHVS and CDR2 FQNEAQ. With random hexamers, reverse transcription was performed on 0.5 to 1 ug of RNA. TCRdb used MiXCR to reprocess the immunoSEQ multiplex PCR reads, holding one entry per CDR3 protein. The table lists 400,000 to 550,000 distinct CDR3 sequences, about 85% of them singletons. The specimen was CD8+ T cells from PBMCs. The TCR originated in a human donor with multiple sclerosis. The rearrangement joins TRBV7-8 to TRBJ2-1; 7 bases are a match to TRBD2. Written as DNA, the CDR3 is TGTGCCAGCAGCTTAGCGCGGGGGACTTACAATGAGCAGTTCTTC. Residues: CASSLARGTYNEQFF.